This entry is about one T cell receptor (beta chain). This clone was observed a handful of times. What this receptor recognizes is not known. Base qualities are missing; no much larger clone stands one base away. This entry belongs to a study of cytomegalovirus exposure and HLA in healthy donors (dated by TCRdb to about 2017). Broadly, across the study: According to an earlier analysis of a few hundred of the donors, some 180 million T cells yielded approximately 120 million unique TCR beta sequences and around 280 Gb of sequence data. An early release covering roughly 600 HLA-typed donors comprised roughly 300 gigabases of sequencing data and roughly 86 million unique TCR sequences. Among the roughly 400 genotyped donors, around 81% belonged to the genetic ancestry cluster associated with self-reported Caucasian donors. The study was designed to test whether signatures of past pathogen exposure could be identified by cataloging public T cell receptors. The T cell repertoires of 666 subjects were profiled by immunosequencing and related to cytomegalovirus serostatus. Besides the first cohort of 500 to 700 subjects, a separate validation cohort made up of some 110 different subjects was used. To predict cytomegalovirus infection status, the study combined high-throughput TCR immunosequencing, statistical association of individual TCRs with disease status, and machine learning. A later analysis re-analyzed previously published TCR beta repertoires from 550 to 700 donors and added high-resolution HLA genotyping to study TCR occurrence patterns. Rather than drawing on any new phenotypic data, the later analysis identified candidate immune exposures from TCR beta sequences and the way those sequences occurred across donors. An earlier analysis of several hundred of the donors used high-throughput TCR beta sequencing to judge whether each TCR beta V gene segment behaved as functional or pseudogenic. Donor age, sex, ethnicity and CMV serostatus were collected together with the repertoire data. A later genetic analysis took genome-wide SNP genotypes for about 60% of the roughly 670 donors and used that subset as a discovery cohort. All discovery cohort repertoires had been generated on a single sequencing platform. HLA typing included class I and class II loci at four-digit resolution. The number of donors typed differed by locus, with about 620-630 for A, B, C, DRB1 and DQB1, roughly 520 for DQA1, approximately 580 for DPA1, and around 450 for DPB1. Roughly five DR-DQ haplotypes were handled as single units for association and clustering because linkage in the cohort was strong. Among about 400 genotyped donors of the cohort, an average of around 250,000 unique TCR beta nucleotide sequences was sequenced per donor, of which 15% to 20% were non-productive. What the research found in general, with its limitations: For the cohort, immune exposure information was limited to CMV serostatus. A later analysis reported that several top co-occurrence clusters appeared linked to parvovirus B19, influenza, CMV and Epstein-Barr virus. A further reported finding was that TCR beta sequences accurately predicted the HLA-A and HLA-B alleles for most subjects in the first cohort. Because counts were too low, under 20 rarely observed V segments, including chromosome 9 orphons, were left out of the earlier analysis of some 640 of the donors. The study listed 170 or so TCR beta chains as associated with cytomegalovirus. Strong co-occurrence of HLA alleles, especially DR and DQ, made assigning TCR associations to individual alleles difficult. Compared with the 666-donor mean, donors in an Asian-associated ancestry cluster had fewer N-insertions in productive TCRs, according to a later genetic analysis. The sequencing pipeline was judged likely to have produced a cluster of highly shared sequence variants as a technical artifact. The authors suggested that the approach could potentially be generalized to other disease states and immunological phenotypes. A later analysis found that HLA-associated TCR beta chains were more clonally expanded and had lower generation probabilities than equally common non-associated chains. According to a later analysis, TCR association rates differed among HLA loci, with DRB1 alleles showing the most associated TCRs and HLA-C alleles showing the fewest. V-gene and J-gene trimming of TCR beta chains was associated with a missense DCLRE1C variant in a later genetic analysis, and the association was replicated in an independent cohort. The cohort was sequenced for TCR beta chains only, and without alpha or paired-chain data the features that could be detected were limited. According to a later analysis, most CMV-associated TCR beta chains appeared to be HLA-restricted, and the HLA associations seemed to be driven largely by CMV exposure. Most TCR sequences were seen in very few donors, while some public TCRs were found in many individuals. Because the 87-base-pair reads could not distinguish some IMGT-functional V segments, including TRBV6-2 and TRBV6-3, those segments were excluded. Linkage disequilibrium might explain the correlated functional status among segregating V segments, but an unknown experimental factor could not be excluded. Because HLA typing was missing for some donors at each locus, association tests included only the typed subset. Broadly in line with IMGT annotations, most TCR beta V segments showed up in productive rearrangements about 87% or about 30% of the time in an earlier analysis of about 500 of the donors. A later analysis associated 15,000 to 20,000 TCR beta sequences with specific HLA alleles at a false discovery rate of 0.05. Three of the identified cytomegalovirus-associated TCR beta chains were confirmed in vitro to be specific for cytomegalovirus antigens. The classifier was reported to diagnose cytomegalovirus status with high specificity and sensitivity in both the original cohort and the validation cohort. The presence/absence analyses assumed that sequencing depth was roughly uniform across donors, and that assumption may not be true.

The cohort was made up of approximately 670 healthy bone marrow donors. All cohort members were sampled while nominally healthy, although unrecorded immune exposures were likely present. The donor tested CMV seropositive and was one of the 289 seropositive cohort members. A peripheral blood sample was provided by each donor, and peripheral blood mononuclear cells were used for TCR beta sequencing. Genomic DNA extraction from the blood cell samples was performed with the Qiagen DNeasy Blood Extraction Kit. From the germline V gene, CDR1 is MGHRA and CDR2 is YSYEKL. The CDR3 goes from the cysteine to the phenylalanine over 17 residues. The sequence is cut down to CDR3 DNA, 51 bases in frame from base 1. V has 4 bases trimmed and J has 2 bases trimmed; junction bases matching no gene number 10. The method was the immunoSEQ multiplex PCR assay. For the multiplex PCR, a mixture combining 60 forward primers for TCR Vbeta segments and 13 reverse primers for TCR Jbeta segments was used. Amplification of the CDR3 region of rearranged TCR beta genes was performed with a multiplex PCR assay on genomic DNA. The amplified TCR beta libraries were sequenced on the Illumina HiSeq System as 87-base-pair reads. The paper's processing steps were these. In a later analysis, some 80 million unique TCR beta chains were counted across the roughly 700 repertoires, and roughly 10 million of these chains were shared by at least two donors. To remove PCR and sequencing errors, raw reads were error-corrected and collapsed into unique sequences using a nearest-neighbor algorithm that merged closely related sequences. To assign V, D and J gene segments, CDR3 sequences were aligned to IMGT reference sequences. Each retained sequence needed at least a six-nucleotide match to both a V gene segment and a J gene segment. A rearrangement was called productive if the CDR3 had no stop codons and remained in frame with V and J, and every other rearrangement was called non-productive. CDR3 was defined according to IMGT convention as the region running from the second conserved V-encoded cysteine to the conserved J-encoded phenylalanine. The earlier analysis of a few hundred of the donors excluded sequences that lacked an unambiguous match to a single V gene segment. An earlier analysis of several hundred of the donors called V segments functional above 56.7% productive rearrangements and segregating when the between-donor standard deviation exceeded 5%. To diagnose cytomegalovirus status from the catalog of TCR beta chain sequences, a statistical classification framework was built. In a later analysis, TCR nucleotide sequences were compared against IMGT/GENE-DB human TR gene sequences so that V and J genes could be assigned. Using the TCRdist pipeline, a later analysis assigned CDR3 sequences along with most-parsimonious VDJ recombination scenarios. In a later analysis, each TCR beta chain was defined by its CDR3 amino acid sequence together with its V-gene family, and reads without a unique V-gene family were excluded. A later analysis removed several hundred highly shared, low-generation-probability nucleotide sequences to deal with suspected cross-contamination and a sequencing artifact. A later analysis calculated a clonal expansion index for each public chain from normalized within-repertoire ranks of inferred template counts. A later analysis computed generation probabilities with a VDJ recombination model fitted to out-of-frame rearrangements, and checked the results against IGoR. In a later analysis, TCR-TCR, TCR-HLA and TCR-CMV co-occurrence was scored with hypergeometric tests, and a repertoire-size bias correction was applied to TCR pairs. False discovery rates were estimated in a later analysis by permuting HLA or CMV assignments 20 times. A later analysis grouped co-occurring TCRs with DBSCAN, adding TCRdist sequence similarity when clustering within HLA-allele-positive subsets. Repertoires with fewer than 30,000 or more than 120,000 public chains, plus five repertoires with anomalous nucleotide sharing, were excluded from co-occurrence clustering. The source is immuneACCESS, and TCRdb retained only in-frame sequences with V and J called. Part of the clones is not carried over; for the studies checked, unresolved V genes explain less than half of this, and the remainder is unexplained. V, J and clone size reflect that table, while D and trimming were determined from the DNA. The sample has approximately 100,000 clones on record, more than 65% of them singletons. Jointly, the top ten make up around 3.8% of the sample.

Sequenced input: PBMCs. This clonotype originated in a woman aged 50 to 60 in good health and CMV-seropositive. The chain couples TRBV4-1 to TRBJ2-1, and 8 junctional nucleotides match TRBD2. The CDR3 region has the sequence CASSPAAGGLTYNEQFF. The sequenced DNA: TGCGCCAGCAGCCCCGCCGCGGGGGGACTTACCTACAATGAGCAGTTCTTC.